A selection of T cell receptor beta chains follows, all from one sample in a study of blood T cell repertoires in COVID-19. Using immunoSEQ multiplex PCR, the repertoire was profiled, and TCRdb retains in-frame clones only, with some absent. The sample holds about 120,000 clones; just under 90% are singletons and the top ten take more than 2%. Material for sequencing was peripheral blood. These receptors were taken from a woman between 50 and 59 years old with acute or convalescent COVID-19. The CDR3 runs from the conserved cysteine through the conserved F or W.

j_call v_call cdr3_aa
TRBJ2-7 TRBV9 CASSVGAGAIENYEQYF
TRBJ2-5 TRBV7-2 CASSPPGTSGSETQYF
TRBJ1-2 TRBV24-1 CATSDGTRANYGYTF
TRBJ2-6 TRBV4-3 CASSQEGGSGANVLTF
TRBJ2-2 TRBV7-2 CASSLRTERGGELFF
TRBJ1-4 TRBV5-1 CASSGSGTADELFF
TRBJ2-7 TRBV19 CASTRNGQGGSIHEQYF
TRBJ1-1 TRBV29-1 CSGSQGAPNTEAFF
TRBJ1-3 TRBV5-1 CASSVPSLGGNTIYF
TRBJ1-4 TRBV6-5 CASSQTGLGEKLFF
TRBJ1-2 TRBV5-1 CASSLVRGGEYGYTF
TRBJ2-7 TRBV24-1 CATSSGTAAEQYF
TRBJ2-1 TRBV27 CASSLERLADFDEQFF
TRBJ2-6 TRBV10-3 CAISPGTGTGANVLTF
TRBJ2-1 TRBV5-4 CALSRGGENEQFF
TRBJ2-1 TRBV30 CAWTPPWDRRNEQFF
TRBJ2-3 TRBV29-1 CSVEGGRLVDTQYF
TRBJ1-3 TRBV5-4 CASSLVSGTQGTIYF
TRBJ1-1 TRBV29-1 CSATGGINTEAFF
TRBJ1-1 TRBV5-6 CASQAQGFLSNTEAFF
TRBJ1-1 TRBV10-2 CASSPLREGTEAFF
TRBJ1-5 TRBV10-2 CASSEFGQRFGQPQHF
TRBJ2-3 TRBV27 CASSLLLAGGPDTQYF
TRBJ2-5 TRBV2 CASRLRTGGETQYF
TRBJ2-1 TRBV4-3 CASSSSGSHNNEQFF
TRBJ1-2 TRBV19 CASSDRGLGYGYTF
TRBJ2-7 TRBV5-6 CASTPVGQGANEQYF
TRBJ1-4 TRBV2 CASRQTQVHEKLFF
TRBJ1-1 TRBV3-1/TRBV3-2 CASSQLRGGWAEAFF